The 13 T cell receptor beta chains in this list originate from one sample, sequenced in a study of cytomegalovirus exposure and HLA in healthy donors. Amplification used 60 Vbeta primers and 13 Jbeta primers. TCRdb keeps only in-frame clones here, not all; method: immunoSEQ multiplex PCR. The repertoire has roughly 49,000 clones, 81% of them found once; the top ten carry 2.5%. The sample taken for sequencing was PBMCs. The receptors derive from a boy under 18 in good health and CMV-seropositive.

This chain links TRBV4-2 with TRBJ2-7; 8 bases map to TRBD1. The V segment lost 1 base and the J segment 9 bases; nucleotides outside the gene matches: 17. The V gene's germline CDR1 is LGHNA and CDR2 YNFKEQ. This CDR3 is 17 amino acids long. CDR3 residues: CASSQVYGTGPSIMQYF. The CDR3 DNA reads TGTGCCAGCAGCCAAGTATATGGGACAGGCCCATCGATTATGCAGTACTTC.

CDR3 in DNA: TGTGCCAGCAGCCCTTCAGGGGTTGTGGGCATTCAGTACTTC. It codes for CASSPSGVVGIQYF. The J gene is TRBJ2-4, the V gene TRBV9; D possibly corresponds to TRBD1 (6 bases). Germline CDR1 and CDR2: SGDLS and YYNGEE. The CDR3 runs to 14 residues. Trimming shortened V by 4 bases and J by 9 bases, and 17 bases separated the two germline ends.

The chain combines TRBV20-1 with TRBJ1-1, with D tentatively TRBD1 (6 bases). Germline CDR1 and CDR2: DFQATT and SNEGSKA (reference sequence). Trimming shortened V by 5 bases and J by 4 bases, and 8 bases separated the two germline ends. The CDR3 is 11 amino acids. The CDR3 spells CSAGTPTEAFF. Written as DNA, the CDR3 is TGCAGTGCTGGGACACCCACTGAAGCTTTCTTT.

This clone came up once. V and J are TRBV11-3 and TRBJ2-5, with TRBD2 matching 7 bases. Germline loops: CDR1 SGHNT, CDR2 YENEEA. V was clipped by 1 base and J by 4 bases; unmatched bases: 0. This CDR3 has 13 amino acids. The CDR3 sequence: CASSLGEGETQYF. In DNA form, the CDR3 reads TGTGCCAGCAGCTTAGGGGAGGGAGAGACCCAGTACTTC.

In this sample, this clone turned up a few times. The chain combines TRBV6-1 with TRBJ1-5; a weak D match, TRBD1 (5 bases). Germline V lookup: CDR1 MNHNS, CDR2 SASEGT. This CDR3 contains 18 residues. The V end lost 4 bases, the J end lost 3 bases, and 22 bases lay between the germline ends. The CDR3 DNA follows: TGTGCCAGCAGTGTTTCCGAAGCCTGGGGGGGACTCAATCAGCCCCAGCATTTT. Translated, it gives CASSVSEAWGGLNQPQHF.

The CDR3 protein is CASSLSSGANVLTF. Written as DNA, the CDR3 is TGTGCCAGCAGCCTCAGCTCTGGGGCCAACGTCCTGACTTTC. The rearrangement links TRBV2 to TRBJ2-6; D not resolved. The V gene lost 6 bases and the J gene lost 0 bases, with 6 bases spanning the gap. The CDR3 totals 14 residues. Germline V gives CDR1 SNHLY, CDR2 FYNNEI.

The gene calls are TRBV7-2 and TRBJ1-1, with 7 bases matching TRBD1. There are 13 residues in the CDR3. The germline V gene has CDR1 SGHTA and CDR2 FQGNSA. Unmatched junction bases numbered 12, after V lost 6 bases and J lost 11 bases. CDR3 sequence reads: CASRSTGTVTAFF. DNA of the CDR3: TGTGCCAGCAGGTCGACCGGGACAGTCACCGCTTTCTTT.

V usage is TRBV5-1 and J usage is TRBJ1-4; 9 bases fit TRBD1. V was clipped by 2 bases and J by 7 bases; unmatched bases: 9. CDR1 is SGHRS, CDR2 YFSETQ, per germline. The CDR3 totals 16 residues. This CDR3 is CASSFTPGQGIEKLFF. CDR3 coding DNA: TGCGCCAGCAGCTTTACCCCGGGACAGGGAATTGAAAAACTGTTTTTT.

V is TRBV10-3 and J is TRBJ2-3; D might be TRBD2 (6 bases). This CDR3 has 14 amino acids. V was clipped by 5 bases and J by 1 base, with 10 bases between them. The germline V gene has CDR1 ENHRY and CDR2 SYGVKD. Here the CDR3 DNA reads TGTGCCATCAGTTCCCCGGGGGGCACAGATACGCAGTATTTT. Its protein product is CAISSPGGTDTQYF.

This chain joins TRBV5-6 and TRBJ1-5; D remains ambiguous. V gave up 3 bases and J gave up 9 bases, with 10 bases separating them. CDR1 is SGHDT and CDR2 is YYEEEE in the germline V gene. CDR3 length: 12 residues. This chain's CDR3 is CASSCYLWPQHF. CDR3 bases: TGTGCCAGCAGCTGCTATCTCTGGCCCCAGCATTTT.

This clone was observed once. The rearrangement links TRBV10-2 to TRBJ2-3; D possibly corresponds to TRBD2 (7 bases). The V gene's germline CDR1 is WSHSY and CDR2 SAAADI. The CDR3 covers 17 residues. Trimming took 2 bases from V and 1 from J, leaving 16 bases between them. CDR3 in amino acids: CASSEDGGGAGTDTQYF. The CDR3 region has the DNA TGCGCCAGCAGTGAGGACGGTGGGGGGGCCGGCACAGATACGCAGTATTTT.

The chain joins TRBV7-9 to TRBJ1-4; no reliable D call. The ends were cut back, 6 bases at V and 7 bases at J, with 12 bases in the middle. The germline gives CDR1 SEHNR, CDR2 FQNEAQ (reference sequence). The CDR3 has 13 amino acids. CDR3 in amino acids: CASRGLLVEKLFF. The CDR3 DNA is TGTGCCAGCAGAGGACTGCTGGTTGAAAAACTGTTTTTT.

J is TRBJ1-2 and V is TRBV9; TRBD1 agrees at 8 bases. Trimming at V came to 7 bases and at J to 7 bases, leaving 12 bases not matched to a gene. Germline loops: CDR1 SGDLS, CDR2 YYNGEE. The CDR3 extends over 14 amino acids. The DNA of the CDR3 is TGTGCCAGCTCAGCCGGGGACAGGTTGGGTGGCTACACCTTC. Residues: CASSAGDRLGGYTF. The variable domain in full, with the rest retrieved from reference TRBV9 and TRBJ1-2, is DSGVTQTPKHLITATGQRVTLRCSPRSGDLSVYWYQQSLDQGLQFLIQYYNGEERAKGNILERFSAQQFPDLHSELNLSSLELGDSALYFCASSAGDRLGGYTFGSGTRLTVV.